This T cell receptor (beta chain) derives from a study of CD4 T cells in lung cancer (dated by TCRdb to 2018 to 2020). Notes on the research overall: To find responses to candidate mutation-encoded neoepitopes, the study screened blood T cells from NSCLC patients and isolated neoantigen-specific CD4+ T-cell clones and TCRs. Several patients undergoing curative-intent resections for stage I-III non-small cell lung cancer provided the tumor and non-adjacent lung tissue. Aged 60 to 69 when blood was donated, the resected patients, most of whom were former smokers, had either lung adenocarcinoma or squamous cell carcinoma. Treatments received by the patients before blood donation included platinum chemotherapy, and some patients received nivolumab or pembrolizumab. Deep sequencing of TCRB was used to follow the frequency of neoantigen-specific clonotypes in tumor resections, non-adjacent lung and cultured T-cell products.

Broader findings and caveats from the paper: Rather than memory responses to the cancer, some blood-derived responses might reflect cross-reactivity or in vitro priming of naive T cells.

The library was built by means of the immunoSEQ multiplex PCR assay. DNA was isolated with Qiagen DNeasy or QIAamp micro DNA kits and TCRB sequenced with the Adaptive Biotechnology human TCRB sequencing kit. Sequencing of TCRB libraries was performed on an Illumina MiSeq. The authors processed their data as follows. The kit provider's software was used to analyze TCRB sequence data, and Fisher's exact test was applied to assess tumor enrichment of clonotype templates. The source is immuneACCESS, and TCRdb retained only in-frame sequences with V and J called. Part of the clones is not carried over; for the studies checked, unresolved V genes explain less than half of this, and the remainder is unexplained. The V and J calls and clone size are taken from that table; D and trimming were inferred from the DNA. The sample table contains about 4,800 clones; only one count was recorded for roughly 74% of them. The ten largest account for roughly 15% of the sample.

From cysteine to phenylalanine, the CDR3 is 14 amino acids long. The only DNA kept is the CDR3, 42 bases in frame from the first base. From a lookup of the germline V gene, CDR1 and CDR2 are KGHSH and LQKENI. The germline ends are 8 bases apart after V is trimmed by 1 base and J by 4 bases. As concerns this clone: Its antigen is not yet known. It has no much larger one-base neighbor in the sample; base qualities were not kept.

This TCR derives from a man aged 60-69 years with non-small cell lung cancer. The sequencing sample was made of lung tumor tissue. Recombination linked TRBV18 to TRBJ1-5; too little of a D gene remains to name it. The sequenced DNA: TGTGCCAGCTCACCACAGGAGAATAATCAGCCCCAGCATTTT. Its protein product is CASSPQENNQPQHF.